The entry that follows covers one T cell receptor gamma chain sequence. Its antigen is currently unknown. Germline V lookup: CDR1 VTNTFY, CDR2 YDVSTARD (reference sequence). This CDR3 spans 13 amino acids. V trimming: 0 bases; J trimming: 7 bases; junction bases outside the gene matches: 6. Extracted RNA was reverse transcribed into cDNA. Pooled V-gene forward primers with one constant-region reverse primer generated the CDR3 amplicons by multiplex PCR. TCRdb re-called clones from the multiplex PCR reads via CATT. The sample holds some 11,000 gamma-chain clones, around 42% seen once. This sample is drawn from a study of Vδ1+ human thymocytes. Whole-study results and caveats: In the thymus, TRG and TRD repertoires looked highly polyclonal with Gaussian CDR3 lengths.

Thymocytes were sorted as CD3+ TCRVdelta1+ TCRVdelta2- after alphabeta T cell depletion. The chain couples TRGV3 to TRGJ1 or TRGJ2. TCRdb is silent on the J gene; assignment here came from matching the DNA to germline. This TCR was sampled from a boy under three years old who had congenital heart surgery. Sequenced input: Vdelta1+ gamma-delta thymocytes from the thymus. The sample's subset: FACS-sorted CD3+ TCRalphabeta- TCRVdelta1+ TCRVdelta2- thymocytes. The CDR3 region has the DNA TGTGCCACCTGGGACAGGCCGTTATATAAGAAACTCTTT. It encodes CATWDRPLYKKLF.